Below, one T cell receptor beta chain is given with its context. The record originates from a study of T cell changes during pregnancy in multiple sclerosis. Assay: immunoSEQ multiplex PCR; the TCRdb copy retains only in-frame clones and omits some. The sample has about 130,000 clones, 90% to 98% seen once; the top ten hold around 0.4%. This specimen was peripheral blood, taken after pregnancy. The sequence came from a female donor with multiple sclerosis, enrolled in a pregnancy study.

CDR3 DNA sequence: TGTGCCAGTAGTACGCGTACCAATGAGCAGTTCTTC. This sequence encodes CASSTRTNEQFF. This chain joins TRBV19 and TRBJ2-1; D is ambiguous. The CDR3 totals 12 residues. V lost 4 bases and J 6 bases, leaving 7 bases between the germline ends. CDR1 is LNHDA and CDR2 is SQIVND in the germline V gene (reference sequence).